A single sample gave rise to the 18 T cell receptor beta chains below, sequenced in a study of cytomegalovirus exposure and HLA in healthy donors. PCR was performed using 60 Vbeta and 13 Jbeta primers. Data came from immunoSEQ multiplex PCR; TCRdb stores just in-frame clones and leaves some out. The data show about 77,000 clones, around 84% seen once. Sequenced sample: PBMCs. The source is a man aged 40-49 years in good health and CMV-seronegative.

The count of this clone is one. J is TRBJ1-2 and V is TRBV9; 9 bases map to TRBD1. J gave up 5 bases and V 4 bases, and 6 bases lay outside the gene matches. The CDR3 has 14 amino acids. The germline CDR1 and CDR2 sequences are SGDLS and YYNGEE. In DNA form, the CDR3 reads TGTGCCAGCAGCCAGGGACAGGGCATTTATGGCTACACCTTC. Its translation is CASSQGQGIYGYTF.

The chain is built from TRBV10-3 and TRBJ2-7; 7 bases fit TRBD2. Germline CDR1 is ENHRY and CDR2 is SYGVKD. The CDR3 is 14 residues long. The ends lost 7 bases at V and 2 bases at J; junction bases unmatched: 8. The DNA for the CDR3 is TGTGCCATCAACGCGGCTAGCGGCACCTACGAGCAGTACTTC. The encoded protein is CAINAASGTYEQYF.

The chain combines TRBV5-8 with TRBJ1-5, with TRBD1 matching 7 bases. V lost 3 bases and J lost 5; bases outside the gene matches: 2. The germline V gene has CDR1 SGHTS and CDR2 YDEGEE. The CDR3 sequence is 13 residues long. CDR3 sequence (DNA): TGTGCCAGCAGCTGGGGGACAGATCAGCCCCAGCATTTT. Protein: CASSWGTDQPQHF.

The chain carries TRBV19 and TRBJ2-3; 7 positions agree with TRBD1. V lost 4 bases to trimming and J lost 4 bases; unmatched junction nucleotides: 8. The CDR3 spans 15 residues. Germline V lookup: CDR1 LNHDA, CDR2 SQIVND (reference sequence). The CDR3 protein is CASSTGQRPPDTQYF. Written as DNA, the CDR3 is TGTGCCAGTAGTACGGGACAGCGACCCCCAGATACGCAGTATTTT.

The chain couples TRBV29-1 to TRBJ2-3; D gene ambiguous. There are 12 residues in the CDR3. V was shortened by 4 bases and J by 1 base, with 6 bases between the two germline ends. Germline CDR1 SQVTM, CDR2 ANQGSEA. The CDR3 DNA reads as TGCAGCGTTGGGCTAGGCACAGATACGCAGTATTTT. This encodes CSVGLGTDTQYF.

The rearrangement joins TRBV4-2 to TRBJ1-4; 7 bases agree with TRBD1. Trimming at V came to 2 bases and at J to 5 bases, leaving 5 bases not matched to a gene. CDR1 LGHNA and CDR2 YNFKEQ come from the germline V gene. The CDR3 spans 15 residues. The CDR3, as DNA: TGTGCCAGCAGCCAAATTGACAGGGAGAATGAAAAACTGTTTTTT. Protein sequence: CASSQIDRENEKLFF.

This clone has a handful of counts. The V call is TRBV19, the J call TRBJ2-1; TRBD2 matches 11 bases. V was pared by 3 bases and J by 4 bases, with 2 bases of the junction left unmatched. Germline lookup yields CDR1 LNHDA and CDR2 SQIVND (reference sequence). The CDR3 is 15 amino acids. The CDR3: CASSIGTSGYNEQFF. The CDR3, as DNA: TGTGCCAGTAGTATCGGGACTAGCGGTTACAATGAGCAGTTCTTC.

The chain combines TRBV29-1 with TRBJ2-5, with 7 nucleotides matching TRBD1. The J call may be incorrect, as the DNA end agrees better with TRBJ2-7. The CDR3 is 14 amino acids. Germline CDR1 and CDR2: SQVTM and ANQGSEA. CDR3 DNA sequence: TGCAGCGTTGTACTAGGACAGGCTGGGTACGAGCAGTACTTC. Translating gives CSVVLGQAGYEQYF.

V is TRBV23-1 and J is TRBJ2-1; D may be TRBD2 (6 bases). TRBV23-1 is an ORF for which the function is uncertain. V was pared by 10 bases and J by 7 bases, with 14 bases between. The CDR3 is made up of 12 amino acids. The CDR3 nucleotides are TGCGCCACTACGGGACTTCGTAATGAGCAGTTCTTC. Protein: CATTGLRNEQFF.

The rearrangement uses TRBV6-5 and TRBJ2-7; D not certain. The V gene lost 2 bases and the J gene lost 0 bases, with 11 bases spanning the gap. Germline loops: CDR1 MNHEY, CDR2 SVGAGI. This CDR3 is built from 15 residues. Here the CDR3 reads CASSYASASSYEQYF. The CDR3 DNA reads TGTGCCAGCAGTTACGCCAGCGCCAGCTCCTACGAGCAGTACTTC.

The chain couples TRBV28 to TRBJ1-2; D unclear. V shed 6 bases and J shed 0 bases, with 11 bases lying between them. Germline V gene lookup returns CDR1 MDHEN and CDR2 SYDVKM. The CDR3 length is 14 residues. Written as DNA, the CDR3 is TGTGCCAGCAGGAAACCAGGTTCTAACTATGGCTACACCTTC. This translates into CASRKPGSNYGYTF.

This clone occurred once. The chain employs TRBV2 and TRBJ1-1; the D gene is possibly TRBD1 (6 bases). The CDR3 contains 14 residues. In germline, CDR1 is SNHLY, CDR2 FYNNEI. Trimming removed 5 bases from V and 0 bases from J, with 10 bases in between. As DNA, the CDR3 is TGTGCCAGCAGTTACGGACAGATGAACACTGAAGCTTTCTTT. This translates into CASSYGQMNTEAFF. Based on the CDR3 plus reference TRBV2 and TRBJ1-1, the full variable domain is EPEVTQTPSHQVTQMGQEVILRCVPISNHLYFYWYRQILGQKVEFLVSFYNNEISEKSEIFDDQFSVERPDGSNFTLKIRSTKLEDSAMYFCASSYGQMNTEAFFGQGTRLTVV.

The genes are TRBV6-5 and TRBJ1-2; D is undetermined. Germline V lookup: CDR1 MNHEY, CDR2 SVGAGI. The CDR3 has 13 amino acids. Trimming cost V 5 bases and J 8 bases, with 15 bases left between them. In nucleotides, the CDR3 is TGTGCCAGCAGTAGCCGGGTTCCCCCGGGCTACACCTTC. Encoded protein: CASSSRVPPGYTF.

The chain combines TRBV5-4 with TRBJ2-7, with unresolved D. The CDR3 has 13 amino acids. Germline V CDR1 and CDR2: SGHNT, YYREEE (reference sequence). Trimming stripped 4 bases from V and 1 base from J, with 9 bases between. The CDR3 sequence is CASSPPNSYEQYF. CDR3 sequence (DNA): TGTGCCAGCAGCCCCCCAAATTCCTACGAGCAGTACTTC. Filled out from reference TRBV5-4 and TRBJ2-7, the complete variable domain reads ETGVTQSPTHLIKTRGQQVTLRCSSQSGHNTVSWYQQALGQGPQFIFQYYREEENGRGNFPPRFSGLQFPNYSSELNVNALELDDSALYLCASSPPNSYEQYFGPGTRLTVT.

The rearrangement uses TRBV7-9 and TRBJ1-1, with a tentative D call TRBD1 (5 bases). The germline V gene has CDR1 SEHNR and CDR2 FQNEAQ (reference sequence). This CDR3 region has 14 residues. V was trimmed by 3 bases and J by 11 bases, leaving 19 bases between them. CDR3 protein: CASSFPSDSSLAFF. CDR3 DNA: TGTGCCAGCAGCTTCCCAAGTGACAGCAGTTTGGCTTTCTTT.

As for this clone: Other nucleotide sequences in the sample specify the same CDR3. The chain carries TRBV7-8 and TRBJ2-3; the match to TRBD1 covers 10 bases. This CDR3 has 16 residues. With 5 bases clipped from V and 3 bases from J, the junction kept 8 bases outside the gene matches. The germline V gene has CDR1 SGHVS and CDR2 FQNEAQ. CDR3 region: CASSPRDRGGTDTQYF. CDR3 bases: TGTGCCAGCAGCCCCCGGGACAGGGGAGGGACAGATACGCAGTATTTT.

This rearrangement joins TRBV6-6 to TRBJ1-5; maybe TRBD1 (6 bases). Per germline, CDR1 MNHNY and CDR2 SVGAGI (reference sequence). This CDR3 spans 15 amino acids. V lost 2 bases and J lost 6, with 14 bases in between. The DNA of the CDR3 is TGTGCCAGCAGTTACCGGGGGGCGAATGGTCAGCCCCAGCATTTT. It translates to CASSYRGANGQPQHF.

The V gene is TRBV6-1, the J gene TRBJ1-1; no firm D call. The CDR3 spans 14 residues. Germline values: CDR1 MNHNS, CDR2 SASEGT. The V and J ends lost 6 bases and 1 base respectively, with 12 bases between them. The CDR3 DNA reads as TGTGCCAGCAGCCCACAGCCCCAGAACACTGAAGCTTTCTTT. The encoded protein is CASSPQPQNTEAFF.